Presented here are 26 T cell receptor beta chains from one specimen sequenced in a study of blood T cell repertoires in COVID-19. TCRdb's table, derived via immunoSEQ multiplex PCR, lists solely in-frame clones and lacks some. The data contain some 220,000 clones, around 83% of them seen just once; the ten biggest clones take up approximately 10%. The sample taken for sequencing was peripheral blood. The receptors were gathered from a man in his forties or fifties with active or convalescent COVID-19.

The chain employs TRBV4-1 and TRBJ1-4; possible D gene TRBD1, 5 bases. This CDR3 spans 16 amino acids. CDR1 and CDR2 (germline): MGHRA, YSYEKL. V dropped 0 bases and J dropped 6 bases, with 14 bases sitting between them. In DNA, the CDR3 is TGCGCCAGCAGCCAAGATTCGACAGATAGAGATGAAAAACTGTTTTTT. This gives the protein CASSQDSTDRDEKLFF.

This chain connects TRBV2 to TRBJ1-5, with D possibly being TRBD1 (5 bases). Germline V lookup: CDR1 SNHLY, CDR2 FYNNEI. V was cut by 8 bases and J by 3 bases, with 11 bases left in between. The CDR3 contains 13 residues. The CDR3 DNA sequence: TGTGCCAGCGATGGGGGGTTCAATCAGCCCCAGCATTTT. Amino acid sequence: CASDGGFNQPQHF.

The chain employs TRBV19 and TRBJ2-2, with 8 bases lining up with TRBD1. The CDR3 runs 15 residues. The V segment lost 5 bases and the J segment 3 bases; nucleotides outside the gene matches: 5. Germline loops: CDR1 LNHDA, CDR2 SQIVND (reference sequence). The CDR3 bases are TGTGCCAGTAGTCCACCAGGGGGCCACACCGGGGAGCTGTTTTTT. It translates to CASSPPGGHTGELFF.

This clone was seen a single time. The CDR3 spells CATRDSGYNEQFF. CDR3 bases: TGTGCCACCAGGGATAGCGGATACAATGAGCAGTTCTTC. V and J are TRBV24-1 and TRBJ2-1; D may be TRBD2 (6 bases). Germline CDR1 reads KGHDR; CDR2 reads SFDVKD. This CDR3 comprises 13 residues. Trimming cost V 7 bases and J 4 bases, with 10 bases left between them.

The genes are TRBV6-5 and TRBJ2-6, with 7 bases matching TRBD1. Germline V gives CDR1 MNHEY, CDR2 SVGAGI. The CDR3 has 15 residues. Trimming at V came to 4 bases and at J to 2 bases, leaving 2 bases not matched to a gene. The CDR3 spells CASSLGQTGANVLTF. CDR3 DNA: TGTGCCAGCAGTTTGGGACAGACTGGGGCCAACGTCCTGACTTTC.

V gene TRBV2 combines with J gene TRBJ1-1, with a possible D match to TRBD1 (5 bases). This CDR3 region has 13 residues. Germline lookup yields CDR1 SNHLY and CDR2 FYNNEI. V lost 6 bases, J lost 10 bases, and 18 bases lay in between. CDR3 protein: CASRGGLTGVAFF. As DNA, the CDR3 is TGTGCCAGCAGGGGGGGACTCACAGGAGTAGCTTTCTTT. Full variable domain (missing parts from reference TRBV2 and TRBJ1-1): EPEVTQTPSHQVTQMGQEVILRCVPISNHLYFYWYRQILGQKVEFLVSFYNNEISEKSEIFDDQFSVERPDGSNFTLKIRSTKLEDSAMYFCASRGGLTGVAFFGQGTRLTVV.

V usage is TRBV6-1 and J usage is TRBJ2-3, with D unclear. The CDR3 runs 15 residues. The V gene's germline CDR1 is MNHNS and CDR2 SASEGT. V was trimmed by 0 bases and J by 5 bases, leaving 12 bases between them. CDR3 loop: CASSEARQHVDTQYF. The CDR3 DNA reads as TGTGCCAGCAGTGAAGCCAGGCAACACGTAGATACGCAGTATTTT.

The genes are TRBV7-2 and TRBJ1-2, with a possible D match to TRBD1 (6 bases). The CDR3 contains 15 residues. Looked up from germline, CDR1 is SGHTA and CDR2 is FQGNSA. V was shortened by 2 bases and J by 3 bases, with 13 bases between the two germline ends. CDR3 nucleotide sequence: TGTGCCAGCAGCTTAAGGGGGGGCTTGGACTATGGCTACACCTTC. This translates into CASSLRGGLDYGYTF.

This chain links TRBV19 with TRBJ2-6; D not certain. Germline CDR1 LNHDA, CDR2 SQIVND (reference sequence). The CDR3 contains 14 residues. Trimming pared 6 bases from V and 3 bases from J, leaving 9 bases between. The CDR3 nucleotides read TGTGCCAGTAGCTTCGTATTTGGGGCCAACGTCCTGACTTTC. Protein product: CASSFVFGANVLTF.

The CDR3 here is CASSTGGRYGYTF. The CDR3, as DNA: TGTGCCAGCAGCACAGGGGGCCGCTATGGCTACACCTTC. The chain employs TRBV6-6 and TRBJ1-2; 9 positions match TRBD1. Germline V gives CDR1 MNHNY, CDR2 SVGAGI (reference sequence). The CDR3 is made up of 13 amino acids. Trimming removed 6 bases from V and 4 bases from J; junction bases left unmatched: 3.

The chain employs TRBV4-3 and TRBJ2-5; 7 bases map to TRBD1. Germline CDR1 LGHNA, CDR2 YSLEER. After removal of 1 base from V and 2 bases from J, the junction contained 4 bases not matched to a gene. This CDR3 has 15 amino acids. CDR3 residues: CASSQGDSSQETQYF. The CDR3 nucleotides read TGCGCCAGCAGCCAAGGGGACAGCTCTCAAGAGACCCAGTACTTC.

The chain uses TRBV27 and TRBJ1-2; 9 bases are shared with TRBD1. The junction had 4 bases not matched to a gene; V was cut back by 3 bases and J by 2 bases. The germline CDR1 and CDR2 sequences are MNHEY and SMNVEV (reference sequence). The CDR3 contains 15 residues. Here the CDR3 reads CASSFSGTGNYGYTF. CDR3 coding DNA: TGTGCCAGCAGTTTCTCCGGGACAGGGAACTATGGCTACACCTTC.

The chain uses TRBV7-9 and TRBJ2-7, with TRBD2 matching over 7 bases. The CDR3 totals 13 residues. Germline loops: CDR1 SEHNR, CDR2 FQNEAQ (reference sequence). V shed 5 bases, J shed 6 bases, and the junction held 7 bases outside the gene matches. Written as DNA, the CDR3 is TGTGCCAGCAGCCCGGGACTATTAGGCGAGCAGTACTTC. Amino acid sequence: CASSPGLLGEQYF.

The V call is TRBV29-1, the J call TRBJ2-5; TRBD2 matches 9 bases. Germline-derived CDR1 and CDR2 are SQVTM and ANQGSEA. The CDR3 is made up of 12 amino acids. J lost 3 bases, V lost 8 bases, and 4 bases had no gene match. DNA of the CDR3: TGCAGCACTATAGCGGGAGAAGAGACCCAGTACTTC. It translates to CSTIAGEETQYF.

The V gene is TRBV3-1 (or the pseudogene TRBV3-2), the J gene TRBJ2-1, with TRBD2 matching 11 bases. With V trimmed by 1 base and J by 0 bases, 14 bases remained unmatched. CDR1 LGHDT and CDR2 YNNKEL come from the germline V gene (reference sequence). The CDR3 runs to 21 residues. CDR3 nucleotides: TGTGCCAGCAGCCAAGCGATTCTAGCGGGGGGACCTAGAAGCTCCTACAATGAGCAGTTCTTC. This codes for CASSQAILAGGPRSSYNEQFF.

This rearrangement joins TRBV24-1 to TRBJ1-5, with a tentative D call TRBD1 (6 bases). Germline CDR1 reads KGHDR; CDR2 reads SFDVKD. The CDR3 has 15 residues. The germline V and J ends were trimmed by 2 bases and 11 bases, with 18 bases remaining between them. The chain's CDR3 is CATSDSRGARGSQHF. For the CDR3, the DNA is TGTGCCACCAGTGATTCCAGGGGCGCGAGGGGGTCCCAGCATTTT.

This chain uses TRBV28 with TRBJ2-2; 7 bases line up with TRBD2. This CDR3 is built from 14 residues. The V segment lost 7 bases and the J segment 2 bases; nucleotides outside the gene matches: 4. Germline values: CDR1 MDHEN, CDR2 SYDVKM. The CDR3: CASTTGGNTGELFF. The CDR3 region has the DNA TGTGCCAGCACCACGGGAGGTAACACCGGGGAGCTGTTTTTT.

As DNA, the CDR3 is TGTGCCAGCAGCTTAGATCCGCCGGGACTAGCGGGGGCTGCAGATACGCAGTATTTT. This codes for CASSLDPPGLAGAADTQYF. The V gene is TRBV11-3, the J gene TRBJ2-3; the match to TRBD2 covers 14 bases. The germline V gene has CDR1 SGHNT and CDR2 YENEEA. CDR3 length: 19 residues. J was trimmed by 4 bases and V by 0 bases; bases with no gene match: 9.

The rearrangement uses TRBV9 and TRBJ1-1; 7 bases align to TRBD1. This CDR3 region has 12 residues. The ends lost 4 bases at V and 10 bases at J; junction bases unmatched: 7. The germline CDR1 and CDR2 sequences are SGDLS and YYNGEE. CDR3 DNA sequence: TGTGCCAGCAGCTCGACAGGGTTGGTAGCTTTCTTT. Amino acid sequence: CASSSTGLVAFF.

This clone was seen repeatedly, ten times or more. The CDR3 region is CASSIGWVAGYNEQFF. The CDR3 nucleotides read TGTGCCAGTAGTATAGGGTGGGTAGCGGGCTACAATGAGCAGTTCTTC. The chain employs TRBV19 and TRBJ2-1; 7 bases align to TRBD2. Germline CDR1 and CDR2: LNHDA and SQIVND (reference sequence). The CDR3 totals 16 residues. The V gene end was trimmed by 1 base and the J gene end by 3 bases; junction bases not matched to a gene: 6.

The genes are TRBV6-2 or TRBV6-3 and TRBJ1-1, with 9 nucleotides matching TRBD1. The CDR3 has 14 residues. With V trimmed by 4 bases and J by 6 bases, 6 bases remained unmatched. CDR1 is MNHEY, CDR2 SVGEGT, per germline. This chain's CDR3 is CASSSDRGQAEAFF. In DNA form, the CDR3 reads TGTGCCAGCAGTTCGGACAGGGGTCAGGCTGAAGCTTTCTTT.

This chain's CDR3 is CASSFDRESNEQFF. In DNA form, the CDR3 reads TGTGCCAGCAGCTTTGACAGGGAGTCCAATGAGCAGTTCTTC. The chain combines TRBV7-2 with TRBJ2-1; 7 bases agree with TRBD1. Germline assignment: CDR1 SGHTA and CDR2 FQGNSA. The CDR3 has 14 residues. Trimming took 3 bases from V and 6 from J; bases not matched to a gene: 5.

The rearrangement joins TRBV28 to TRBJ2-4; D unclear. Germline-derived CDR1 and CDR2 are MDHEN and SYDVKM. This CDR3 is 13 amino acids long. The V end was cut by 8 bases, the J end by 3 bases, with 11 bases between. CDR3 sequence reads: CASLKPDKNIQYF. The CDR3 nucleotides read TGTGCCAGCCTCAAACCAGACAAAAACATTCAGTACTTC. Drawing the rest from reference TRBV28 and TRBJ2-4, the complete variable domain is DVKVTQSSRYLVKRTGEKVFLECVQDMDHENMFWYRQDPGLGLRLIYFSYDVKMKEKGDIPEGYSVSREKKERFSLILESASTNQTSMYLCASLKPDKNIQYFGAGTRLSVL.

In the case of this clone: Mismatch with germline at one junction end may stem from a read error. The chain has TRBV27 and TRBJ1-6; no clear D. CDR1 is MNHEY, CDR2 SMNVEV, per germline (reference sequence). The length of the CDR3 is 15 residues. CDR3 residues: CASSLSGHFNSPLHF. For the CDR3, the DNA is TGTGCCAGCAGTTTATCCGGTCATTTTAATTCACCCCTCCATTTT.

This clone was recorded only once. V and J are TRBV9 and TRBJ2-1; 13 nucleotides agree with TRBD2. This CDR3 contains 16 residues. Unmatched junction bases numbered 8, after V lost 4 bases and J lost 7 bases. CDR1 is SGDLS, CDR2 YYNGEE, per germline. The CDR3 DNA is TGTGCCAGCAGCTTCGGACTAGCGGGAGTACTTAATGAGCAGTTCTTC. It translates to CASSFGLAGVLNEQFF.

The chain has TRBV29-1 and TRBJ2-1; 7 bases are a match to TRBD2. The germline V gene encodes CDR1 SQVTM and CDR2 ANQGSEA. This CDR3 is built from 15 residues. The trim removed 3 bases at V and 3 bases at J, leaving 8 bases unmatched. CDR3 sequence reads: CSVDNRLADYNEQFF. Written as DNA, the CDR3 is TGCAGCGTTGACAATAGGCTAGCGGACTACAATGAGCAGTTCTTC.